A single sample gave rise to the 5 T cell receptor beta chains below, sequenced in a study of Graves' ophthalmopathy and Graves' hyperthyroidism. Amplification of TCR beta CDR3 regions used RNA transcripts. The library came from an HTBI-primed first-round RT-PCR and a second-round multiplex PCR. TCRdb independently ran MiXCR on the multiplex PCR reads; one entry per CDR3 protein. This sample has some 380,000 distinct CDR3 sequences, with 15% found just once. The sample taken for sequencing was peripheral blood. These receptors originate from a woman aged 18-35 years with stable Graves' hyperthyroidism.

This chain uses TRBV3-1 with TRBJ1-6; D not resolved. CDR1 is LGHDT, CDR2 YNNKEL, per germline (reference sequence). V was clipped by 6 bases and J by 5 bases, with 11 bases between them. The CDR3 consists of 14 residues. The CDR3 region is CASRGILDNSPLHF. CDR3 nucleotide sequence: TGTGCCAGCAGGGGCATACTGGATAATTCACCCCTCCACTTT.

This clonotype turned up a few times. This chain joins TRBV4-2 and TRBJ1-5, with 8 bases matching TRBD1. The CDR3 runs to 16 residues. V was clipped by 0 bases and J by 6 bases; unmatched bases: 7. From germline, CDR1 is LGHNA and CDR2 YNFKEQ. The CDR3 nucleotides read TGTGCCAGCAGCCAAGATGGGGGACAGGTAGGTCAGCCCCAGCATTTT. Amino acid sequence: CASSQDGGQVGQPQHF.

The chain combines TRBV7-2 with TRBJ1-1; D call uncertain. V lost 7 bases, J lost 6 bases, and 12 bases lay in between. CDR3 length: 12 amino acids. The germline V gene has CDR1 SGHTA and CDR2 FQGNSA. CDR3 residues: CASTGGRAEAFF. CDR3 sequence (DNA): TGTGCCAGCACCGGTGGGAGAGCTGAAGCTTTCTTT.

This rearrangement joins TRBV7-9 to TRBJ2-5, with a weak D call TRBD1 (6 bases). Deletions cut 2 bases from V and 5 bases from J, with 12 bases between. The CDR3 runs 14 residues. Germline V gene data show CDR1 as SEHNR and CDR2 as FQNEAQ (reference sequence). As DNA, the CDR3 is TGTGCCAGCAGCTTACCTCGGACAGCCGAGACCCAGTACTTC. Protein product: CASSLPRTAETQYF. Full variable domain (outside the CDR3, taken from reference TRBV7-9 and TRBJ2-5): DTGVSQNPRHKITKRGQNVTFRCDPISEHNRLYWYRQTLGQGPEFLTYFQNEAQLEKSRLLSDRFSAERPKGSFSTLEIQRTEQGDSAMYLCASSLPRTAETQYFGPGTRLLVL.

This clonotype was seen ten or more times. The chain is built from TRBV2 and TRBJ1-2, with a possible D match to TRBD1 (5 bases). V shed 5 bases and J shed 1 base, with 14 bases lying between them. This CDR3 spans 15 amino acids. Germline values: CDR1 SNHLY, CDR2 FYNNEI. CDR3 loop: CASSPDRRYNYGYTF. The CDR3 nucleotides read TGTGCCAGCAGTCCCGACAGACGTTATAACTATGGCTACACCTTC.